Sequencing of this T cell receptor (beta chain) was carried out in a study of radiation and T cells in renal cell carcinoma. Repertoires were generated with immunoSEQ multiplex PCR, while TCRdb's copy carries only in-frame clones and drops some. The sample gives 70,000 to 80,000 clones, approximately 86% of which show up once; approximately 22% is in the top ten. Study-wide findings and caveats: Top tumor clonotypes rose in blood 2 weeks post-radiation, then contracted.

Time point defined: blood 2 weeks post-SBRT. Treatment indicated: 15 Gy SBRT to primary tumor, nephrectomy 4 weeks later. The CDR3 covers 13 residues. V lost 5 bases, J lost 4 bases, and 11 bases lay in between. CDR1 and CDR2 from the germline V gene are MDHEN and SYDVKM. This clone occurred a few times. The antigen is unknown. This chain uses TRBV28 with TRBJ1-2; D not resolved. The TCR originated in a woman in her forties or fifties with renal cell carcinoma. Material: blood, obtained from a patient whose treatment included radiotherapy and nephrectomy. The CDR3, as DNA: TGTGCCAGCAGTCCGGTACAGCCCTATGGCTACACCTTC. Translation gives CASSPVQPYGYTF.